The sequence of this T cell receptor beta chain was determined in a study of shared clonotypes between healthy human individuals. Study-wide points: The researchers took only blood, and tissue repertoires probably look different.

V gave up 7 bases and J gave up 0 bases, with 19 bases separating them. Germline V gives CDR1 MDHEN, CDR2 SYDVKM. The length of the CDR3 is 16 residues. Produced via immunoSEQ multiplex PCR; TCRdb's table is partial and in-frame only. This table has 2 million to 2.5 million clones, 93% appearing once. Regarding this clone: Antigen unknown.

Specimen: naive CD4+ T cells from PBMCs. Subset meaning: CD45RA+ positively selected. The source of this sequence is a young man in good health. Some clones in this sample may be carry-over from other donors' samples. The rearrangement joins TRBV28 to TRBJ2-7; D is tentatively TRBD1 or TRBD2 (6 bases each). In DNA, the CDR3 is TGTGCCAGCAACCCTCTTTGGGGGGCGAGCTCCTACGAGCAGTACTTC. Translated, it gives CASNPLWGASSYEQYF. The full variable domain, completed using reference TRBV28 and TRBJ2-7, is DVKVTQSSRYLVKRTGEKVFLECVQDMDHENMFWYRQDPGLGLRLIYFSYDVKMKEKGDIPEGYSVSREKKERFSLILESASTNQTSMYLCASNPLWGASSYEQYFGPGTRLTVT.